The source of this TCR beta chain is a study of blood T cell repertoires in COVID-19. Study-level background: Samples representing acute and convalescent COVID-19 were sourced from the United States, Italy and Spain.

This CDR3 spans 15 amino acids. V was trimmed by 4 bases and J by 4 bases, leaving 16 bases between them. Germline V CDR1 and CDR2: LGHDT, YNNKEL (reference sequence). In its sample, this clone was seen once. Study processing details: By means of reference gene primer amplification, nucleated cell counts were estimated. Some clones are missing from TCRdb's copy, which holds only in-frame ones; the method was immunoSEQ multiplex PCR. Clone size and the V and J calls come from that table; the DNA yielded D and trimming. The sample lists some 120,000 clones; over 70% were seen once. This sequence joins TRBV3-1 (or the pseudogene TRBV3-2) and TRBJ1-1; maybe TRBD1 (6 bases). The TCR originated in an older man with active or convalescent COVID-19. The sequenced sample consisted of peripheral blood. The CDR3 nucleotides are TGTGCCAGCAGCCCCGAGGGGGGGCCGGTCACTGAAGCTTTCTTT. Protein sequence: CASSPEGGPVTEAFF.